The rows below give T cell receptor beta chains drawn from one sample of a study of CD8 T cells in Susac syndrome. MiXCR, run by TCRdb on the immunoSEQ multiplex PCR reads, gives a single entry per CDR3 protein. This table holds 150,000 to 200,000 distinct CDR3 sequences, roughly 95% found once. The sample comprised CD8+ T cells from PBMCs. The receptors here all came from a human donor with multiple sclerosis. CDR3s include the opening cysteine and the closing phenylalanine or tryptophan. D genes are given only for firm matches. Only some rows state a clone size, as once, few, many or a class for expanded clones.

TRBV30,TRBD1,NA,TRBJ2-2,CAWSGVGTGGSRRELFF,TGTGCCTGGAGTGGGGTCGGGACAGGGGGCTCACGCAGGGAGCTGTTTTTT
TRBV20-1,TRBD2,NA,TRBJ2-7,CSATHRTSGSSEQYF,TGCAGTGCTACTCACCGGACTAGCGGGAGTAGTGAGCAGTACTTC
TRBV13,NA,NA,TRBJ1-1,CASSPLLDTEAFF,TGTGCCAGCAGCCCCCTTTTGGACACTGAAGCTTTCTTT
TRBV20-1,NA,NA,TRBJ1-2,CSAKRQTYGYTF,TGCAGTGCTAAAAGACAGACGTATGGCTACACCTTC
TRBV7-9,NA,NA,TRBJ2-4,CASSSPKGVRSIQYF,TGTGCCAGCAGCTCCCCAAAAGGGGTCAGAAGCATTCAGTACTTC
TRBV2,NA,NA,TRBJ1-1,CAIQPNTEAFF,TGTGCCATTCAGCCGAACACTGAAGCTTTCTTT
TRBV24-1,NA,NA,TRBJ1-1,CATSDGGAEAFF,TGTGCCACCAGTGATGGGGGGGCTGAAGCTTTCTTT
TRBV27,NA,NA,TRBJ1-2,CASSLGYGYGYTF,TGTGCCAGCAGTTTGGGGTATGGGTATGGCTACACCTTC
TRBV5-1,TRBD2,few,TRBJ2-1,CASSPGLASYNEQFF,TGCGCCAGCAGCCCAGGACTAGCGAGCTACAATGAGCAGTTCTTC
TRBV20-1,TRBD2,NA,TRBJ2-1,CSAYPSGGPSYNEQFF,TGCAGTGCCTACCCTAGCGGGGGGCCGTCCTACAATGAGCAGTTCTTC
TRBV23-1,NA,NA,TRBJ2-2,CASSHKVSGTGELFF,TGCGCCAGCAGTCACAAGGTTTCGGGCACCGGGGAGCTGTTTTTT
TRBV29-1,NA,NA,TRBJ2-1,CSVEGLEQFF,TGCAGCGTTGAAGGACTCGAGCAGTTCTTC
TRBV29-1,TRBD1,NA,TRBJ1-5,CSVSGGGQPQHF,TGCAGCGTATCAGGGGGGGGACAGCCCCAGCATTTT
TRBV30,NA,NA,TRBJ1-4,CAWSVNENQLFF,TGTGCCTGGAGTGTAAACGAGAATCAACTGTTTTTT
TRBV12-3/TRBV12-4,TRBD2,once,TRBJ2-4,CASSQTRTSGNIQYF,TGTGCCAGCAGCCAAACTCGTACTAGCGGGAACATTCAGTACTTC
TRBV28,NA,NA,TRBJ2-3,CASSVYSTDTQYF,TGTGCCAGCAGTGTCTACTCCACAGATACGCAGTATTTT
TRBV7-9,NA,NA,TRBJ1-1,CASSSPPGDGKAFF,TGTGCCAGCAGCTCCCCCCCAGGGGATGGAAAAGCTTTCTTT
TRBV27,NA,NA,TRBJ1-1,CASSLHSNTEAFF,TGTGCCAGCAGTTTACACAGCAACACTGAAGCTTTCTTT
TRBV3-1,TRBD2,NA,TRBJ2-5,CASSQDYGGSRETQYF,TGTGCCAGCAGCCAAGATTATGGCGGGAGTCGGGAGACCCAGTACTTC
TRBV7-2,TRBD2,NA,TRBJ2-1,CASSLYPGLAGDNEQFF,TGTGCCAGCAGCCTATACCCGGGACTAGCGGGAGACAATGAGCAGTTCTTC
TRBV2,NA,NA,TRBJ2-7,CASSGLHTSSYEQYF,TGTGCCAGCAGCGGGTTACATACAAGCTCCTACGAGCAGTACTTC
TRBV6-5,NA,NA,TRBJ1-2,CAISGRGRPYGYTF,TGTGCCATCTCTGGGAGGGGCAGACCATATGGCTACACCTTC
TRBV20-1,TRBD1,once,TRBJ1-1,CSANRGLNTEAFF,TGCAGTGCAAACAGGGGGCTGAACACTGAAGCTTTCTTT
TRBV27,TRBD1,NA,TRBJ1-5,CASSPWTGDQPQHF,TGTGCCAGCAGCCCCTGGACAGGAGATCAGCCCCAGCATTTT
TRBV28,TRBD2,NA,TRBJ2-5,CASRRWTSGNQETQYF,TGTGCCAGCAGACGATGGACTAGCGGGAACCAAGAGACCCAGTACTTC
TRBV28,NA,NA,TRBJ1-2,CASSLSNSGNYGYTF,TGTGCCAGCAGTCTATCCAACAGTGGTAACTATGGCTACACCTTC